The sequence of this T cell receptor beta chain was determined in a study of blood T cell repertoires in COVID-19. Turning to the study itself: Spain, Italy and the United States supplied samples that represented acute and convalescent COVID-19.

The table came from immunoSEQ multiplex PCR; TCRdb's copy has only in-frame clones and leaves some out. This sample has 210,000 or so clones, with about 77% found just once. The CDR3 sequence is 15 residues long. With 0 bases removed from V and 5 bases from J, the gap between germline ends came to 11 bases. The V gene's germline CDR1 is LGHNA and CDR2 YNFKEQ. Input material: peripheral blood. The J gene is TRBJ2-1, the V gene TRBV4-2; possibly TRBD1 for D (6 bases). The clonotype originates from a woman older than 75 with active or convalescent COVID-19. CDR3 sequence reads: CASSQDQGTHNEQFF. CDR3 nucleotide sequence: TGTGCCAGCAGCCAAGATCAGGGGACCCACAATGAGCAGTTCTTC.